Listed here are 10 T cell receptor beta chains from one sample, sequenced in a study of blood T cell repertoires in COVID-19. Generated by immunoSEQ multiplex PCR, the TCRdb table keeps only in-frame clones and is missing some. The sample includes some 220,000 clones, about 86% of them seen just once. Sequenced sample: PBMCs or T cells enriched from blood (not recorded which). The source is a woman in her fifties or sixties in a cohort exposed to, infected with or recovered from COVID-19 (not recorded which).

The J gene is TRBJ2-5, the V gene TRBV11-2, with D uncertain. The germline V gene encodes CDR1 SGHAT and CDR2 FQNNGV. The CDR3 runs 13 residues. V lost 2 bases to trimming and J lost 3 bases, with 7 bases between them. The chain's CDR3 is CASSLNSKETQYF. The CDR3, as DNA: TGTGCCAGCAGCTTAAATTCCAAAGAGACCCAGTACTTC.

Here the CDR3 DNA reads TGCGCCAGCAGCTCAGGAACCTACAATGAGCAGTTCTTC. Translating it yields CASSSGTYNEQFF. The chain recombines TRBV5-1 with TRBJ2-1, with no clear D. V was pared by 3 bases and J by 2 bases, with 6 bases between. Germline-derived CDR1 and CDR2 are SGHRS and YFSETQ. This CDR3 is built from 13 residues.

V gene TRBV7-2 combines with J gene TRBJ1-2; a weak D match, TRBD1 (5 bases). The CDR3 is made up of 14 amino acids. Trimming pared 7 bases from V and 2 bases from J, leaving 14 bases between. Germline V gene lookup returns CDR1 SGHTA and CDR2 FQGNSA. As DNA, the CDR3 is TGTGCCAGCATCCCCGGGGGGGGGAACTATGGCTACACCTTC. Its translation is CASIPGGGNYGYTF.

V is TRBV5-1 and J is TRBJ2-5, with D possibly being TRBD1 (5 bases). The germline CDR1 and CDR2 sequences are SGHRS and YFSETQ. Trimming removed 1 base from V and 1 base from J, with 8 bases in between. This CDR3 has 14 residues. This chain's CDR3 is CASSLKGPQETQYF. The DNA of the CDR3 is TGCGCCAGCAGCTTGAAGGGGCCCCAAGAGACCCAGTACTTC.

The chain uses TRBV6-2 or TRBV6-3 and TRBJ2-1; 9 bases map to TRBD2. This CDR3 spans 15 amino acids. J was trimmed by 6 bases and V by 6 bases; bases with no gene match: 9. From germline, CDR1 is MNHEY and CDR2 SVGEGT. The CDR3 nucleotides are TGTGCCAGCAGCCGACCGGGACTAGCCCTCAATGAGCAGTTCTTC. It is translated as CASSRPGLALNEQFF.

The chain couples TRBV28 to TRBJ1-1; 8 bases match TRBD1. The length of the CDR3 is 12 residues. Germline loops: CDR1 MDHEN, CDR2 SYDVKM. Trimming at V came to 2 bases and at J to 11 bases, leaving 4 bases not matched to a gene. CDR3 amino acids: CASSLDRGSAFF. The CDR3 DNA reads as TGTGCCAGCAGTTTAGACAGGGGATCGGCTTTCTTT.

The chain joins TRBV2 to TRBJ1-2; possibly TRBD1 for D (5 bases). CDR3 size: 12 residues. V gave up 6 bases and J gave up 6 bases, with 11 bases separating them. Germline V gene lookup returns CDR1 SNHLY and CDR2 FYNNEI. The CDR3 loop reads CASRGGGNGYTF. As DNA, the CDR3 is TGTGCCAGCAGGGGGGGAGGGAATGGCTACACCTTC. Full variable domain (outside the CDR3, taken from reference TRBV2 and TRBJ1-2): EPEVTQTPSHQVTQMGQEVILRCVPISNHLYFYWYRQILGQKVEFLVSFYNNEISEKSEIFDDQFSVERPDGSNFTLKIRSTKLEDSAMYFCASRGGGNGYTFGSGTRLTVV.

V is TRBV11-2 and J is TRBJ1-5; possibly TRBD1 for D (5 bases). V lost 0 bases to trimming and J lost 4 bases, with 10 bases between them. This CDR3 spans 15 amino acids. Germline V gene sequence: CDR1 SGHAT, CDR2 FQNNGV. The CDR3 nucleotides read TGTGCCAGCAGCTTAGAGGCGGGGGGGAATCAGCCCCAGCATTTT. It is translated as CASSLEAGGNQPQHF.

This clone was detected a few times. The V gene is TRBV7-2, the J gene TRBJ1-1; D unclear. The CDR3 has 14 amino acids. Germline V gene sequence: CDR1 SGHTA, CDR2 FQGNSA. V was trimmed by 2 bases and J by 0 bases, leaving 7 bases between them. The CDR3 protein is CASSLFTVNTEAFF. Here the CDR3 DNA reads TGTGCCAGCAGCTTATTTACGGTGAACACTGAAGCTTTCTTT. The whole variable domain, filled in from reference TRBV7-2 and TRBJ1-1, reads GAGVSQSPSNKVTEKGKDVELRCDPISGHTALYWYRQSLGQGLEFLIYFQGNSAPDKSGLPSDRFSAERTGGSVSTLTIQRTQQEDSAVYLCASSLFTVNTEAFFGQGTRLTVV.

The chain employs TRBV18 and TRBJ1-4, with D tentatively TRBD1 (5 bases). The V end lost 0 bases, the J end lost 5 bases, and 16 bases lay between the germline ends. Germline assignment: CDR1 KGHSH and CDR2 LQKENI. The CDR3 extends over 17 amino acids. The chain's CDR3 is CASSPPLPGNGNEKLFF. CDR3 DNA: TGTGCCAGCTCACCACCCCTTCCAGGGAACGGGAATGAAAAACTGTTTTTT.